This TCR beta chain derives from a study of PD-1 blockade in classical Hodgkin lymphoma. Assay: immunoSEQ multiplex PCR; the TCRdb copy retains only in-frame clones and omits some. The sample includes about 30,000 clones, around 71% of them seen just once. Each and every patient relapsed after autologous stem cell transplantation, and patients got differing brentuximab vedotin exposure. Best overall response was complete response, partial response or progressive disease in these relapsed/refractory classical Hodgkin lymphoma patients. This clone was observed once. The CDR3 extends over 13 amino acids. Germline assignment: CDR1 MNHNS and CDR2 SASEGT. Trimming cost V 8 bases and J 4 bases, with 14 bases left between them.

The material sequenced was peripheral blood mononuclear cells (PBMCs), taken before the second cycle of nivolumab. This TCR was sampled from a human donor with classical Hodgkin lymphoma. V and J are TRBV6-1 and TRBJ2-5; weak D call: TRBD2 (5 bases). The CDR3 reads CASWQSGRETQYF. The CDR3 region has the DNA TGTGCCAGCTGGCAGTCGGGGAGAGAGACCCAGTACTTC.